This is a list of T cell receptor beta chains from one sample in a study of T-cell memory formation after mild COVID-19. TCRdb recomputed calls from the 5' RACE reads with MiXCR, one row per CDR3 protein. This sample yields roughly 100,000 distinct CDR3 sequences, of which 12% are seen a single time; roughly 27% belongs to the top ten. The sample taken for sequencing was PBMCs or a T cell subset sorted from them (not recorded which). These receptors originate from an adult woman who had mild COVID-19 (a few samples of this study predate the infection). Cell type and time point are not known. Both conserved end residues are part of each CDR3. The D gene is left open where the match is weak. Clone size is shown for a subset of rows, as once, few, many or a class of expanded clone.

clone_size | j_call | d_call | v_call | cdr3_nt | cdr3_aa
few | TRBJ2-1 | TRBD1 | TRBV7-9 | TGTGCCAGCAGCACAACGACAGGGACCAATGAGCAGTTCTTC | CASSTTTGTNEQFF
- | TRBJ2-3 | - | TRBV19 | TGTGCCAGTAGTATTTCCAGCCAGTGGACAGATACGCAGTATTTT | CASSISSQWTDTQYF
few | TRBJ2-5 | - | TRBV10-3 | TGTGCCATCAGTGCGGGGGACACTTTCGAGACCCAGTACTTC | CAISAGDTFETQYF
- | TRBJ1-5 | - | TRBV3-1 | TGTGCCAGCAGCCAAGAGCTGGGTCAGCCCCAGCATTTT | CASSQELGQPQHF
once | TRBJ2-7 | - | TRBV4-3 | TGCGCCAGCAGCCCTTGGACTATCGGGAGCTCCTACGAGCAGTACTTC | CASSPWTIGSSYEQYF
many | TRBJ2-3 | TRBD2 | TRBV7-6 | TGTGCCAGCAGCTTATTCTCTAGCGGGGCTGTGGATACGCAGTATTTT | CASSLFSSGAVDTQYF
few | TRBJ2-1 | TRBD1 | TRBV20-1 | TGCAGTGCGCGGGACAGGGTGTACAATGAGCAGTTCTTC | CSARDRVYNEQFF
- | TRBJ2-1 | TRBD2 | TRBV5-1 | TGCGCCAGCAGCTTGGCCCCGGCCGGGACTAGCTTTTACAATGAGCAGTTCTTC | CASSLAPAGTSFYNEQFF
few | TRBJ1-3 | - | TRBV7-9 | TGTGCCAGCAGCTTGGCGGACGGGGGCTCTGGAAACACCATATATTTT | CASSLADGGSGNTIYF
- | TRBJ1-1 | - | TRBV29-1 | TGCAGCGTTGGGGCAGGGATGAACACTGAAGCTTTCTTT | CSVGAGMNTEAFF
- | TRBJ2-1 | - | TRBV6-2/TRBV6-3 | TGTGCCACCGGACTGTCGAGCTCCTACAATGAGCAGTTCTTC | CATGLSSSYNEQFF
few | TRBJ1-3 | TRBD1 | TRBV4-1 | TGCGCCAGCAGCCAAGAGACAGGGCCGGACACCATATATTTT | CASSQETGPDTIYF
- | TRBJ2-3 | TRBD1 | TRBV15 | TGTGCCACCAGCCTACAGGGGGCTAGCACAGATACGCAGTATTTT | CATSLQGASTDTQYF
few | TRBJ2-2 | - | TRBV12-3/TRBV12-4 | TGTGCCAGCAGTTTCCGGGGGATGGAGGGCGAGGGCACCGGGGAGCTGTTTTTT | CASSFRGMEGEGTGELFF
- | TRBJ2-5 | - | TRBV7-9 | TGTGCCAGCAGCTTATACCCTGAGACCAAGTACTTC | CASSLYPETKYF
- | TRBJ2-7 | - | TRBV6-5 | TGTGCCAGCAGTTGGGGGTGGGGGGATCAGCACTTC | CASSWGWGDQHF
- | TRBJ1-5 | - | TRBV19 | TGTGCCAGTAGTATGGGCACGGGGAGCAATCAGCCCCAGCATTTT | CASSMGTGSNQPQHF
many | TRBJ2-2 | - | TRBV7-8 | TGTGCCAGCAGCTTAGTGCAGGGTGGCACCGGGGAGCTGTTTTTT | CASSLVQGGTGELFF
- | TRBJ1-1 | - | TRBV29-1 | TGCAGCGCCAATGCGAACACTGAAGCTTTCTTT | CSANANTEAFF
- | TRBJ2-7 | - | TRBV6-5 | TGTGCCAGCAGTTCGGACAGAAACTACGAGCAGTACTTC | CASSSDRNYEQYF
few | TRBJ2-5 | TRBD2 | TRBV7-6 | TGTGCCAGCAGCTTAGAAGCGGGAGAAGGTGAGACCCAGTACTTC | CASSLEAGEGETQYF
- | TRBJ1-5 | TRBD1 | TRBV20-1 | TGCAGTGCTAGTAGTGACAGGGACTATCAGCCCCAGCATTTT | CSASSDRDYQPQHF
few | TRBJ2-3 | TRBD2 | TRBV23-1 | TGCGCCAGCCCCGGACTAGCGGTGTATGCAGATACGCAGTATTTT | CASPGLAVYADTQYF
- | TRBJ2-3 | - | TRBV7-9 | TGTGCCAGCAGTTTCCCACTCGGATCCACAGATACGCAGTATTTT | CASSFPLGSTDTQYF
few | TRBJ2-6 | TRBD1 | TRBV4-1 | TGCGCCAGCAGCCAGACAGGGATCTCTGGGGCCAACGTCCTGACTTTC | CASSQTGISGANVLTF
few | TRBJ1-1 | TRBD1 | TRBV12-3/TRBV12-4 | TGTGCCAGCAGGGACAGGGACAACACTGAAGCTTTCTTT | CASRDRDNTEAFF
- | TRBJ2-4 | TRBD2 | TRBV5-1 | TGCGCCAGCAGCTTGGCGGCCGTAACTGGGAGGGACATTCAGTACTTC | CASSLAAVTGRDIQYF
- | TRBJ2-7 | TRBD2 | TRBV6-5 | TGTGCCAGCAGTCCTCTAGCGGGAGGTAGAGACTACGAGCAGTACTTC | CASSPLAGGRDYEQYF
- | TRBJ2-1 | TRBD1 | TRBV9 | TGTGCCAGCAGCGGAGGACAGGGACAGCAGTTCTTC | CASSGGQGQQFF
- | TRBJ2-1 | TRBD2 | TRBV7-8 | TGTGCCAGCAGCCTAGGGACTAGCGGGGGGGCTGGTGAGCAGTTCTTC | CASSLGTSGGAGEQFF
few | TRBJ1-2 | - | TRBV20-1 | TGCAGTGCTAATACGGACACCAGCTATGGCTACACCTTC | CSANTDTSYGYTF
few | TRBJ2-7 | - | TRBV19 | TGTGCCAGTAGTATCGGTCACAGCTTATACGAGCAGTACTTC | CASSIGHSLYEQYF
- | TRBJ1-2 | - | TRBV12-3/TRBV12-4 | TGTGCCAGCAGTTTTGGCAGTGCTAACTATGGCTACACCTTC | CASSFGSANYGYTF
few | TRBJ2-7 | TRBD2 | TRBV6-5 | TGTGCCAGCACCACATGGGGGGGCGAGCAGTACTTC | CASTTWGGEQYF
few | TRBJ2-7 | - | TRBV5-6 | TGTGCCAGCAGCTTGGCGGCAGGTAGCTCCTACGAGCAGTACTTC | CASSLAAGSSYEQYF
few | TRBJ2-7 | - | TRBV7-9 | TGTGCCAGCAGCTTAGTCCGGGCGGAGTTGAACTTC | CASSLVRAELNF
- | TRBJ2-3 | - | TRBV3-1 | TGTGCCAGCAGCCCAAAGGGCCTCCCCAAACACACAGATACGCAGTATTTT | CASSPKGLPKHTDTQYF
- | TRBJ2-1 | TRBD1 | TRBV7-9 | TGTGCCAGCAGCTTAATAGGGGGCAGTCCCCACGGGCATGAGCAGTTCTTC | CASSLIGGSPHGHEQFF
- | TRBJ2-2 | TRBD2 | TRBV16 | TGTGCCAGCCATCTAGCGGGAGACCACACCGGGGAGCTGTTTTTT | CASHLAGDHTGELFF
few | TRBJ2-3 | - | TRBV6-1 | TGTGCCAGCAGTGATCACGTGGGAGTAAAATCAGATACGCAGTATTTT | CASSDHVGVKSDTQYF
- | TRBJ2-7 | - | TRBV20-1 | TGCAGTGCCAAACAACGGGGCAGTTTCTACGAGCAGTACTTC | CSAKQRGSFYEQYF
many | TRBJ2-7 | - | TRBV6-6 | TGTGCCAGCAGCCAGGACAGCGACGAGCAGTACTTC | CASSQDSDEQYF
- | TRBJ2-1 | - | TRBV5-8 | TGTGCCAGCAGCTTGGTTAGGCGGGTGTGGGGTTACGACTACAATGAGCAGTTCTTC | CASSLVRRVWGYDYNEQFF
- | TRBJ2-7 | TRBD1 | TRBV6-2/TRBV6-3 | TGTGCCAGCACCGACGGGACAGGCAGGCCCATCTCCTACGAGCAGTACTTC | CASTDGTGRPISYEQYF
- | TRBJ2-7 | - | TRBV3-1 | TGTGCCAGCATCCCTGGTCTAGGGGCCTACGAGCAGTACTTC | CASIPGLGAYEQYF
- | TRBJ1-1 | - | TRBV24-1 | TGTGCCACCAGATCGACAGCTCCCACTGAAGCTTTCTTT | CATRSTAPTEAFF
- | TRBJ2-1 | - | TRBV12-3/TRBV12-4 | TGTGCCAGCAGTTGGGGGCTTCGGGAAGCCTCCTACAATGAGCAGTTCTTC | CASSWGLREASYNEQFF
once | TRBJ1-2 | - | TRBV12-3/TRBV12-4 | TGTGCCAGCAGTTCTACAGTGGGCTATGGCTACACCTTC | CASSSTVGYGYTF
medium-sized | TRBJ1-2 | - | TRBV4-1 | TGCGCCAGCAGCCAAGACCTTTCGCCTGCCAGTTGGGGTGGCTACACCTTC | CASSQDLSPASWGGYTF
few | TRBJ2-3 | TRBD2 | TRBV4-1 | TGCGCCAGCAGCTCCGAGCGGGGTAGCACAGATACGCAGTATTTT | CASSSERGSTDTQYF
few | TRBJ2-5 | TRBD1 | TRBV7-9 | TGTGCCAGCAGCACGGACAGGGGGCCCCAAGAGACCCAGTACTTC | CASSTDRGPQETQYF
few | TRBJ2-5 | - | TRBV7-9 | TGTGCCAGCAGAAACATAGAGGAGACCCAGTACTTC | CASRNIEETQYF
- | TRBJ2-7 | TRBD2 | TRBV18 | TGTGCCAGCTCACCACCGGGGGGGTTCTCCTACGAGCAGTACTTC | CASSPPGGFSYEQYF
- | TRBJ2-1 | TRBD1 | TRBV12-3/TRBV12-4 | TGTGCCAGCAGTCCCGACAGGGAATCCTACAATGAGCAGTTCTTC | CASSPDRESYNEQFF
few | TRBJ2-5 | TRBD1 | TRBV7-2 | TGTGCCAGCAGCCCCGGGACAGTTGCATGGGAGACCCAGTACTTC | CASSPGTVAWETQYF
- | TRBJ2-7 | TRBD2 | TRBV19 | TGTGCCACCGGGACTAGCGGGACCTACGAGCAGTACTTC | CATGTSGTYEQYF
- | TRBJ2-5 | TRBD1 | TRBV5-8 | TGTGCCAGCAGCGCCGGGACAGTGGAGACCCAGTACTTC | CASSAGTVETQYF
- | TRBJ2-1 | - | TRBV12-3/TRBV12-4 | TGTGCCAGCAGTTTAACGGCAGGGAGCTCCTACAATGAGCAGTTCTTC | CASSLTAGSSYNEQFF
few | TRBJ2-3 | - | TRBV6-5 | TGTGCCAGCAGGCCAGGCTCACGGGGCGGCACAGATACGCAGTATTTT | CASRPGSRGGTDTQYF
- | TRBJ2-1 | - | TRBV27 | TGTGCCAGCAGGATCCTGGGGGGCTCTTCCTACAATGAGCAGTTCTTC | CASRILGGSSYNEQFF